These 23 T cell receptor beta chains came from one sample sequenced in a study of blood T cell repertoires in COVID-19. Repertoires were generated with immunoSEQ multiplex PCR, while TCRdb's copy carries only in-frame clones and drops some. The sample yields 150,000 to 200,000 clones, 70% to 80% seen once. The sequenced material came from PBMCs or T cells enriched from blood (not recorded which). The source is a woman aged 45-65 years who had recovered from COVID-19.

The rearrangement uses TRBV2 and TRBJ2-3; TRBD2 aligns across 7 bases. Germline CDR1 reads SNHLY; CDR2 reads FYNNEI. After removal of 3 bases from V and 10 bases from J, the junction contained 4 bases not matched to a gene. The CDR3 length is 12 residues. The DNA of the CDR3 is TGTGCCAGCAGTGAGACTAGCACAGCGCAGTATTTT. Amino acids: CASSETSTAQYF.

Comment on this clone: Other DNA sequences within the sample encode an identical CDR3. The chain links TRBV7-2 to TRBJ2-1; 11 nucleotides match TRBD2. Per the germline V gene, CDR1 is SGHTA and CDR2 is FQGNSA. This CDR3 spans 15 amino acids. V trimming: 5 bases; J trimming: 12 bases; junction bases outside the gene matches: 12. Written as DNA, the CDR3 is TGTGCCAGCAGCCCCAGCGGACTAGCGGGCGAAGGGCAGTTCTTC. Protein product: CASSPSGLAGEGQFF.

The V gene is TRBV6-5, the J gene TRBJ1-5; tentatively, D is TRBD1 (6 bases). Per the germline V gene, CDR1 is MNHEY and CDR2 is SVGAGI. Trimming left V 0 bases short and J 1 base short, with 7 bases between. The CDR3 covers 15 residues. DNA of the CDR3: TGTGCCAGCAGTTACTCGGGGGCCAGCAATCAGCCCCAGCATTTT. Translating gives CASSYSGASNQPQHF.

This clone has only a few counts. The V call is TRBV7-3, the J call TRBJ2-1; 8 bases map to TRBD2. This CDR3 is 17 amino acids long. Germline assignment: CDR1 SGHTA and CDR2 FQGTGA. The junction had 9 bases not matched to a gene; V was cut back by 2 bases and J by 3 bases. CDR3 residues: CASSLGPSGPFYNEQFF. The CDR3 nucleotides read TGTGCCAGCAGCTTAGGGCCTAGCGGGCCGTTCTACAATGAGCAGTTCTTC.

V is TRBV6-6 and J is TRBJ2-7; D gene unclear. This CDR3 comprises 10 residues. The V and J ends lost 8 bases and 6 bases respectively, with 8 bases between them. Germline-derived CDR1 and CDR2 are MNHNY and SVGAGI (reference sequence). CDR3 loop: CASGVPEQYF. CDR3 in DNA: TGTGCCAGCGGAGTCCCCGAGCAGTACTTC.

This clone was counted a few times. J is TRBJ1-1 and V is TRBV11-2; no reliable D call. V lost 0 bases and J lost 8, with 13 bases in between. This CDR3 contains 14 residues. Germline V gene sequence: CDR1 SGHAT, CDR2 FQNNGV. The CDR3 protein is CASSLDRGSGEAFF. The CDR3 region has the DNA TGTGCCAGCAGCTTAGATCGAGGGTCGGGAGAAGCTTTCTTT.

In this sample, this clone turned up a few times. The V and J genes are TRBV3-1 (or the pseudogene TRBV3-2) and TRBJ1-1, with 8 bases fitting TRBD1. The CDR3 totals 13 residues. V shed 3 bases, J shed 8 bases, and the junction held 5 bases outside the gene matches. The germline V gene encodes CDR1 LGHDT and CDR2 YNNKEL (reference sequence). The CDR3 region has the DNA TGTGCCAGCAGCCACGGGACAGGAGTCGAAGCTTTCTTT. This codes for CASSHGTGVEAFF.

CDR3 sequence: CASSLVTSGYNEQFF. In nucleotides, the CDR3 is TGCGCCAGCAGCTTGGTAACTAGCGGCTACAATGAGCAGTTCTTC. V and J are TRBV5-1 and TRBJ2-1, with TRBD2 matching 8 bases. Germline CDR1 is SGHRS and CDR2 is YFSETQ. J was trimmed by 3 bases and V by 0 bases; bases with no gene match: 2. The CDR3 extends over 15 amino acids.

The CDR3 DNA sequence: TGCGCCAGCAGCGGCCTAGGGGGAACCGGGGAGCTGTTTTTT. Translating gives CASSGLGGTGELFF. The chain is built from TRBV4-3 and TRBJ2-2, with D perhaps matching TRBD1 (6 bases). The CDR3 loop spans 14 amino acids. Trimming left V 5 bases short and J 5 bases short, with 12 bases between. Germline CDR1 and CDR2: LGHNA and YSLEER.

The chain uses TRBV5-6 and TRBJ2-3, with no clear D. V lost 4 bases and J lost 3, with 12 bases in between. The length of the CDR3 is 14 residues. From germline, CDR1 is SGHDT and CDR2 YYEEEE. This chain's CDR3 is CASSPARITDTQYF. CDR3 coding DNA: TGTGCCAGCAGCCCGGCTAGAATTACAGATACGCAGTATTTT.

The chain recombines TRBV6-5 with TRBJ1-2, with D hard to call. CDR1 MNHEY and CDR2 SVGAGI come from the germline V gene. Trimming cost V 6 bases and J 2 bases, with 13 bases left between them. The CDR3 runs 14 residues. The CDR3 DNA is TGTGCCAGCAGCGCCACAGTTTCCAACTATGGCTACACCTTC. This sequence encodes CASSATVSNYGYTF.

This chain connects TRBV29-1 to TRBJ2-1; TRBD2 matches at 8 bases. Germline CDR1 is SQVTM and CDR2 is ANQGSEA. This CDR3 region has 15 residues. The V and J ends lost 4 bases and 9 bases, in that order; junction bases with no gene match: 14. The CDR3 loop is CSVGGAGAFVSEQFF. The DNA for the CDR3 is TGCAGCGTTGGGGGAGCGGGAGCGTTTGTCAGTGAGCAGTTCTTC.

V usage is TRBV30 and J usage is TRBJ1-1, with unresolved D. V gave up 1 base and J gave up 0 bases, with 6 bases separating them. This CDR3 is built from 13 residues. The germline gives CDR1 GTSNPN, CDR2 SVGIG (reference sequence). The CDR3 DNA reads as TGTGCCTGGAGTGCCCAATTGAACACTGAAGCTTTCTTT. This codes for CAWSAQLNTEAFF.

The V call is TRBV9, the J call TRBJ1-1; D is uncertain. Per the germline V gene, CDR1 is SGDLS and CDR2 is YYNGEE. The CDR3 runs to 13 residues. The ends were cut back, 0 bases at V and 7 bases at J, with 10 bases in the middle. The CDR3 reads CASSVEFRDEAFF. The CDR3 DNA reads as TGTGCCAGCAGCGTAGAATTCCGGGATGAAGCTTTCTTT.

On this clone: Other DNA sequences in this specimen translate into the identical CDR3. The V gene is TRBV9, the J gene TRBJ2-5; 8 positions agree with TRBD2. Germline CDR1 reads SGDLS; CDR2 reads YYNGEE. CDR3 length: 16 amino acids. J was trimmed by 3 bases and V by 0 bases; bases with no gene match: 7. The CDR3 DNA sequence: TGTGCCAGCAGCGTAGGTCCTAGCGGGTCGGAAGAGACCCAGTACTTC. This encodes CASSVGPSGSEETQYF.

This clone was recorded once. Additional DNA sequences in this sample encode the identical CDR3. The chain links TRBV9 to TRBJ1-3; D is unclear. CDR1 SGDLS and CDR2 YYNGEE come from the germline V gene. With 0 bases removed from V and 0 bases from J, the gap between germline ends came to 7 bases. The CDR3 length is 15 residues. CDR3 bases: TGTGCCAGCAGCGTAGATGGGAGCTCTGGAAACACCATATATTTT. Residues: CASSVDGSSGNTIYF.

The chain combines TRBV10-2 with TRBJ1-3; D gene unclear. Trimming took 4 bases from V and 0 from J, leaving 7 bases between them. Germline lookup yields CDR1 WSHSY and CDR2 SAAADI. The CDR3 contains 14 residues. CDR3 nucleotides: TGCGCCAGCAGTGGGGCCAACTCTGGAAACACCATATATTTT. Protein: CASSGANSGNTIYF.

This clone was seen a handful of times. This chain uses TRBV5-3 with TRBJ1-6; 8 nucleotides align to TRBD1. TRBV5-3 is labeled an ORF, and its function is uncertain. The CDR3 length is 17 residues. V trimming: 0 bases; J trimming: 6 bases; junction bases outside the gene matches: 8. The CDR3 sequence is CARSLVYQGALNSPLHF. The CDR3 DNA sequence: TGTGCCAGAAGCTTGGTGTACCAGGGGGCGCTTAATTCACCCCTCCACTTT.

The chain links TRBV19 to TRBJ1-2; D is undetermined. CDR1 and CDR2 from the germline V gene are LNHDA and SQIVND (reference sequence). This CDR3 has 17 residues. With 4 bases removed from V and 1 base from J, the gap between germline ends came to 19 bases. The CDR3 sequence: CASSTRPRGTINYGYTF. The CDR3 DNA reads as TGTGCCAGTAGTACCCGCCCCAGAGGTACTATTAACTATGGCTACACCTTC.

The gene calls are TRBV6-1 and TRBJ1-2; TRBD1 is a possible D gene (5 bases). The CDR3 is made up of 17 amino acids. Germline V lookup: CDR1 MNHNS, CDR2 SASEGT. Trimming removed 4 bases at V and 0 bases at J, with 18 bases between. The CDR3 reads CASSAGGPTDTNYGYTF. In DNA form, the CDR3 reads TGTGCCAGCAGTGCGGGGGGACCTACCGATACTAACTATGGCTACACCTTC.

The chain uses TRBV5-4 and TRBJ1-4; TRBD1 aligns across 8 bases. V shed 3 bases, J shed 3 bases, and the junction held 10 bases outside the gene matches. The CDR3 extends over 17 amino acids. Germline V gene data show CDR1 as SGHNT and CDR2 as YYREEE (reference sequence). The CDR3 coding sequence is TGTGCCAGCAGCTCGGGCGGACAGGGCTATGCTAATGAAAAACTGTTTTTT. It translates to CASSSGGQGYANEKLFF.

The chain links TRBV15 to TRBJ2-1, with 10 bases that match TRBD1. The CDR3 has 15 residues. V dropped 1 base and J dropped 6; count of bases not matched to a gene: 3. Germline V gene lookup returns CDR1 LNHNV and CDR2 YYDKDF (reference sequence). The CDR3 is CATSRGDRGGNEQFF. CDR3 DNA: TGTGCCACCAGCAGAGGGGACAGGGGTGGCAATGAGCAGTTCTTC.

The chain has TRBV5-1 and TRBJ1-3; 9 nucleotides agree with TRBD1. With 4 bases clipped from V and 5 bases from J, the junction kept 4 bases outside the gene matches. This CDR3 has 14 residues. Germline V gene data show CDR1 as SGHRS and CDR2 as YFSETQ. The CDR3 DNA is TGCGCCAGCAGCACGGGACAGGGCCGAAACACCATATATTTT. Translated: CASSTGQGRNTIYF. The full variable domain, rest sourced from reference TRBV5-1 and TRBJ1-3, is KAGVTQTPRYLIKTRGQQVTLSCSPISGHRSVSWYQQTPGQGLQFLFEYFSETQRNKGNFPGRFSGRQFSNSRSEMNVSTLELGDSALYLCASSTGQGRNTIYFGEGSWLTVV.